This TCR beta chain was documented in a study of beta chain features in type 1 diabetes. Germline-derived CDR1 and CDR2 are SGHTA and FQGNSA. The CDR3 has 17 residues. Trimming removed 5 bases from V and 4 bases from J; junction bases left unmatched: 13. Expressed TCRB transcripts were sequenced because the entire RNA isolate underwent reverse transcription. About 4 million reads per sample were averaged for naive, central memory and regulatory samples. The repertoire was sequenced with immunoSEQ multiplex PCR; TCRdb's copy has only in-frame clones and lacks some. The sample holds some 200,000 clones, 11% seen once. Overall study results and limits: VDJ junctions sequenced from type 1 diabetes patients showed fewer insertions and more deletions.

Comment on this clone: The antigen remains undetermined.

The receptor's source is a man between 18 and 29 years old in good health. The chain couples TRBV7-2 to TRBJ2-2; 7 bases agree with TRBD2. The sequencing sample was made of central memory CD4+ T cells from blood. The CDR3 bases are TGTGCCAGCAGCCCCACCCAGTGGGGGAGGGGCACCGGGGAGCTGTTTTTT. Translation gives CASSPTQWGRGTGELFF.